This T cell receptor (beta chain) was obtained from a study of cytomegalovirus exposure and HLA in healthy donors. This CDR3 spans 16 amino acids. Germline V gene data show CDR1 as SGDLS and CDR2 as YYNGEE. Trimming at V came to 1 base and at J to 2 bases, leaving 5 bases not matched to a gene. Vbeta (60) and Jbeta (13) primers were used in the PCR. Data came from immunoSEQ multiplex PCR; TCRdb stores just in-frame clones and leaves some out. This table has about 130,000 clones, around 83% appearing once. This TCR was recovered from a woman in her late teens or twenties in good health and CMV-seropositive. The chain couples TRBV9 to TRBJ2-3, with 9 bases that match TRBD2. Specimen: PBMCs. The CDR3 loop is CASSVRAGGLTDTQYF. CDR3 bases: TGTGCCAGCAGCGTACGGGCGGGGGGGCTCACAGATACGCAGTATTTT.